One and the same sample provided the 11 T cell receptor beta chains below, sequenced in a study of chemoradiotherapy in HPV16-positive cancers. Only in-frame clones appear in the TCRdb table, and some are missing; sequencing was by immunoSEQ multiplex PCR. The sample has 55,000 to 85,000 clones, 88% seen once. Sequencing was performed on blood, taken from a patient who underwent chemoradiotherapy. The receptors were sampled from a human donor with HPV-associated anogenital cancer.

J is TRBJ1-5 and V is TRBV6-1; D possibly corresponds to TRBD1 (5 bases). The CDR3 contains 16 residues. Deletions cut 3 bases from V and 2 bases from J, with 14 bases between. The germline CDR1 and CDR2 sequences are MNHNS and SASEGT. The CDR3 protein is CASSEGTGFGNQPQHF. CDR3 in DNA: TGTGCCAGCAGTGAGGGAACAGGTTTTGGCAATCAGCCCCAGCATTTT.

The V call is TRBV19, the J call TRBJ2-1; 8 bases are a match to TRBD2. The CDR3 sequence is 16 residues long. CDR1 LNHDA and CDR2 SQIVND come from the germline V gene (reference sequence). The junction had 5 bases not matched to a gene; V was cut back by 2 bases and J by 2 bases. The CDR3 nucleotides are TGTGCCAGTAGTATACGGGAGGGCGGGACCTACAATGAGCAGTTCTTC. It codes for CASSIREGGTYNEQFF. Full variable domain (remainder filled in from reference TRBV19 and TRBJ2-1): DGGITQSPKYLFRKEGQNVTLSCEQNLNHDAMYWYRQDPGQGLRLIYYSQIVNDFQKGDIAEGYSVSREKKESFPLTVTSAQKNPTAFYLCASSIREGGTYNEQFFGPGTRLTVL.

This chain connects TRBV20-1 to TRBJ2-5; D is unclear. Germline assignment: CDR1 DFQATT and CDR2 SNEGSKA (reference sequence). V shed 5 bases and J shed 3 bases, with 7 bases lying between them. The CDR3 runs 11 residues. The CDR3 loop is CSAPLKETQYF. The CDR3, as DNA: TGCAGTGCTCCTTTGAAAGAGACCCAGTACTTC.

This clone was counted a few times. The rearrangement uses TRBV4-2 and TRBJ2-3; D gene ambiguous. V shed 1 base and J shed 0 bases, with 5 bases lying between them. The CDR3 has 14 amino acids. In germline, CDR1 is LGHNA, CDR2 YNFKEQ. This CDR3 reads CASSQGVSTDTQYF. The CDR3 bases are TGTGCCAGCAGCCAAGGTGTTAGCACAGATACGCAGTATTTT.

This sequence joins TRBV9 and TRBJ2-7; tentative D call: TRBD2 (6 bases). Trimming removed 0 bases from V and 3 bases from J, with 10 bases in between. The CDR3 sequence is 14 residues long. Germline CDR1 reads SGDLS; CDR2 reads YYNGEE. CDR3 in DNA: TGTGCCAGCAGCGTAGGTGTTAGCGGCTACGAGCAGTACTTC. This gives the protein CASSVGVSGYEQYF. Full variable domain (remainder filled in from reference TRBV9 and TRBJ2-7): DSGVTQTPKHLITATGQRVTLRCSPRSGDLSVYWYQQSLDQGLQFLIQYYNGEERAKGNILERFSAQQFPDLHSELNLSSLELGDSALYFCASSVGVSGYEQYFGPGTRLTVT.

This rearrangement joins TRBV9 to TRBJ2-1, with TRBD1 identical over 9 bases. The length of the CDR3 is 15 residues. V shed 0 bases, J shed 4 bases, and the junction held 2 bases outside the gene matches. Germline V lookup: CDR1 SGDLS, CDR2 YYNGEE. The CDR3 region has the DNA TGTGCCAGCAGCGTAGATGGGACAGGGTACAATGAGCAGTTCTTC. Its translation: CASSVDGTGYNEQFF.

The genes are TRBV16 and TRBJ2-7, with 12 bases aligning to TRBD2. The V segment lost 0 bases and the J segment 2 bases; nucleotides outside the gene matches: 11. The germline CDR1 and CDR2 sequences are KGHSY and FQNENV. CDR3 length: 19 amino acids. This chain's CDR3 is CASSQSGASGRAGTYEQYF. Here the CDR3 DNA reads TGTGCCAGCAGCCAATCGGGCGCTAGCGGGAGGGCCGGAACCTACGAGCAGTACTTC.

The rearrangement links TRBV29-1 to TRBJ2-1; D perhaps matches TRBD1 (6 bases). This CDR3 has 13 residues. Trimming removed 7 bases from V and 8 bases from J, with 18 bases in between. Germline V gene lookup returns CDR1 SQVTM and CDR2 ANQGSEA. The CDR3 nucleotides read TGCAGCGCTCCGGGGCAGGGGTTGGATGAGCAGTTCTTC. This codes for CSAPGQGLDEQFF.

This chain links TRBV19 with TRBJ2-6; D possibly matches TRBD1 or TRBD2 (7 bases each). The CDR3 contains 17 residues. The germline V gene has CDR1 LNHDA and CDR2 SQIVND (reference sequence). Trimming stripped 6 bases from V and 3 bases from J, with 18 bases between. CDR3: CASRLPGGAGGANVLTF. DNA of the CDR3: TGTGCCAGTAGGTTGCCAGGGGGGGCTGGTGGGGCCAACGTCCTGACTTTC.

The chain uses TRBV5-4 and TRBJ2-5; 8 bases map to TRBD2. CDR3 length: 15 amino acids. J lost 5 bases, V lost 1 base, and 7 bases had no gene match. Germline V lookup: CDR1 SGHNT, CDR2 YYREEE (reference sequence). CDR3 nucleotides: TGTGCCAGCAGCTTGCGGGGGGGGCCAATGGAGACCCAGTACTTC. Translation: CASSLRGGPMETQYF.

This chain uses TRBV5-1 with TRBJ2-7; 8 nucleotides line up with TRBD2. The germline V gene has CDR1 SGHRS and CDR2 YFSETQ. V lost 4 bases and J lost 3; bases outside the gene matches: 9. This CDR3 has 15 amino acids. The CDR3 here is CASSPAAGGIYEQYF. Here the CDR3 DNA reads TGCGCCAGCAGCCCTGCCGCGGGGGGAATCTACGAGCAGTACTTC.